These 15 T cell receptor beta chains were all obtained from the same sample, sequenced in a study of Ad26.COV2.S vaccination and SARS-CoV-2 variants. Treatment here: 19 received Ad26.COV2.S at low or high dose, single or two shots; 5 received placebo; per-sample allocation not given. Material that was analyzed had been drawn on day 63 after the first vaccine or placebo injection. Some clones are missing from TCRdb's copy, which holds only in-frame ones; the method was immunoSEQ multiplex PCR. The sample comprises 350,000 to 550,000 clones, approximately 89% of which are singletons, and over 2% rests with the top ten. The sample in question was peripheral blood, obtained in a trial of Ad26.COV2.S vaccine versus placebo. These receptors all come from a person between 18 and 65 years old who received the Ad26.COV2.S COVID-19 vaccine or a placebo.

The chain joins TRBV19 to TRBJ2-7; D not certain. CDR1 LNHDA and CDR2 SQIVND come from the germline V gene (reference sequence). The CDR3 sequence is 17 residues long. Trimming took 3 bases from V and 4 from J, leaving 22 bases between them. The CDR3 is CASSIVLYGGRSYEQYF. The CDR3 nucleotides read TGTGCCAGTAGTATCGTGTTATACGGTGGCAGATCTTACGAGCAGTACTTC.

This clone was recorded only once. CDR3 residues: CASTPGPSGNTIYF. Written as DNA, the CDR3 is TGTGCCAGCACCCCGGGACCCTCTGGAAACACCATATATTTT. The chain uses TRBV2 and TRBJ1-3; D perhaps matches TRBD1 (5 bases). The CDR3 runs to 14 residues. V gave up 7 bases and J gave up 0 bases, with 10 bases separating them. In germline, CDR1 is SNHLY, CDR2 FYNNEI. The whole variable domain, filled in from reference TRBV2 and TRBJ1-3, reads EPEVTQTPSHQVTQMGQEVILRCVPISNHLYFYWYRQILGQKVEFLVSFYNNEISEKSEIFDDQFSVERPDGSNFTLKIRSTKLEDSAMYFCASTPGPSGNTIYFGEGSWLTVV.

A single count supports this clone. The chain joins TRBV2 to TRBJ1-1; weak D call: TRBD1 (5 bases). Germline values: CDR1 SNHLY, CDR2 FYNNEI. The CDR3 covers 13 residues. V dropped 6 bases and J dropped 2 bases, with 10 bases sitting between them. This CDR3 is CASSGTVNTEAFF. The CDR3 bases are TGTGCCAGCAGCGGGACCGTTAACACTGAAGCTTTCTTT.

A single count supports this clone. V usage is TRBV6-2 or TRBV6-3 and J usage is TRBJ1-1; D perhaps matches TRBD1 (5 bases). Trimming cost V 6 bases and J 1 base, with 12 bases left between them. The CDR3 covers 14 residues. In germline, CDR1 is MNHEY, CDR2 SVGEGT. The CDR3 reads CASSSGLRNTEAFF. Written as DNA, the CDR3 is TGTGCCAGCAGCTCGGGACTGAGGAACACTGAAGCTTTCTTT.

The CDR3 DNA sequence: TGTGCCAGCTCACCGGAGCGGAACACAGATACGCAGTATTTT. It specifies CASSPERNTDTQYF. This sequence joins TRBV18 and TRBJ2-3, with a tentative D call TRBD2 (5 bases). V lost 3 bases and J 2 bases, leaving 9 bases between the germline ends. The CDR3 totals 14 residues. Germline CDR1 and CDR2: KGHSH and LQKENI.

The rearrangement links TRBV5-1 to TRBJ2-1; 8 bases map to TRBD2. V lost 5 bases to trimming and J lost 0 bases; unmatched junction nucleotides: 7. Germline V gene data show CDR1 as SGHRS and CDR2 as YFSETQ. There are 16 residues in the CDR3. CDR3 residues: CASRKLAESSYNEQFF. CDR3 sequence (DNA): TGCGCCAGCAGGAAACTAGCGGAGAGCTCCTACAATGAGCAGTTCTTC. Supplemented by reference TRBV5-1 and TRBJ2-1, the full variable domain reads KAGVTQTPRYLIKTRGQQVTLSCSPISGHRSVSWYQQTPGQGLQFLFEYFSETQRNKGNFPGRFSGRQFSNSRSEMNVSTLELGDSALYLCASRKLAESSYNEQFFGPGTRLTVL.

The genes are TRBV15 and TRBJ1-3; D might be TRBD1 (5 bases). Germline lookup yields CDR1 LNHNV and CDR2 YYDKDF (reference sequence). Trimming cost V 8 bases and J 0 bases, with 8 bases left between them. The CDR3 is 13 residues long. Here the CDR3 reads CATSGLSGNTIYF. Written as DNA, the CDR3 is TGTGCCACCTCAGGGCTCTCTGGAAACACCATATATTTT.

This chain connects TRBV7-2 to TRBJ2-3, with 14 bases identical to TRBD2. The CDR3 runs to 15 residues. V trimming: 5 bases; J trimming: 4 bases; junction bases outside the gene matches: 2. Germline V gives CDR1 SGHTA, CDR2 FQGNSA. The CDR3 is CASSQGLAGADTQYF. Here the CDR3 DNA reads TGTGCCAGCAGCCAGGGACTAGCGGGAGCAGATACGCAGTATTTT.

This clone was found once. The chain carries TRBV4-1 and TRBJ1-1, with a possible D match to TRBD1 (6 bases). Trimming stripped 3 bases from V and 3 bases from J, with 14 bases between. This CDR3 is built from 15 residues. CDR1 is MGHRA and CDR2 is YSYEKL in the germline V gene. The CDR3 loop reads CASSHIRGRDTEAFF. The DNA of the CDR3 is TGCGCCAGCAGCCACATTCGGGGGCGCGACACTGAAGCTTTCTTT.

The J gene is TRBJ1-6, the V gene TRBV30; a weak D match, TRBD1 (6 bases). Germline V lookup: CDR1 GTSNPN, CDR2 SVGIG (reference sequence). There are 14 residues in the CDR3. Trimming took off 0 bases at V and 6 bases at J, with 9 bases between the two ends. The CDR3 loop is CAWSVAGVNSPLHF. The DNA for the CDR3 is TGTGCCTGGAGTGTAGCAGGGGTTAATTCACCCCTCCACTTT.

The rearrangement joins TRBV29-1 to TRBJ2-1, with 10 bases lining up with TRBD2. The CDR3 is made up of 17 amino acids. Germline V CDR1 and CDR2: SQVTM, ANQGSEA. V lost 4 bases to trimming and J lost 4 bases; unmatched junction nucleotides: 13. The CDR3 DNA reads TGCAGCGTTGGGTCGCAGCGGGAGGGCCGGGGTTACAATGAGCAGTTCTTC. Residues: CSVGSQREGRGYNEQFF.

The chain uses TRBV2 and TRBJ1-2; TRBD1 matches at 9 bases. Trimming cost V 6 bases and J 0 bases; bases outside gene matches: 8. CDR1 and CDR2 from the germline V gene are SNHLY and FYNNEI. This CDR3 is built from 16 residues. The CDR3 DNA follows: TGTGCCAGCAGCCCCCCGGGACAGGGTTCTAACTATGGCTACACCTTC. Translating it yields CASSPPGQGSNYGYTF.

The genes are TRBV4-2 and TRBJ2-7; D is uncertain. Looked up from germline, CDR1 is LGHNA and CDR2 is YNFKEQ. Trimming took 0 bases from V and 4 from J, leaving 19 bases between them. The CDR3 consists of 17 residues. The CDR3 sequence: CASSQEGSLAPSYEQYF. The DNA of the CDR3 is TGTGCCAGCAGCCAAGAAGGATCTTTGGCCCCTTCGTACGAGCAGTACTTC.

This clone was found a few times. This chain uses TRBV18 with TRBJ1-4; 7 nucleotides agree with TRBD1. Looked up from germline, CDR1 is KGHSH and CDR2 is LQKENI. J was trimmed by 6 bases and V by 3 bases; bases with no gene match: 4. The CDR3 runs to 14 residues. CDR3 nucleotides: TGTGCCAGCTCACCGACAGGGCGGGATGAAAAACTGTTTTTT. Translation: CASSPTGRDEKLFF.

This clone was found once. This chain connects TRBV7-9 to TRBJ1-2; D gene unclear. In germline, CDR1 is SEHNR, CDR2 FQNEAQ (reference sequence). This CDR3 has 13 residues. Trimming left V 3 bases short and J 7 bases short, with 12 bases between. CDR3 residues: CASSLTHSGGYTF. The DNA of the CDR3 is TGTGCCAGCAGCTTGACCCACTCGGGTGGCTACACCTTC.